This record covers a single T cell receptor beta chain. The data were taken from a study of blood T cell repertoires in COVID-19. The protocol was immunoSEQ multiplex PCR, while the TCRdb copy is restricted to in-frame clones and leaves out a portion. The sample yields some 170,000 clones, roughly nine tenths seen once. Germline loops: CDR1 KGHSH, CDR2 LQKENI. The CDR3 extends over 14 amino acids. V dropped 0 bases and J dropped 5 bases, with 7 bases sitting between them. The J gene is TRBJ2-2, the V gene TRBV18, with no clear D. The sample consisted of PBMCs or T cells enriched from blood (not recorded which). The source is a human donor with acute COVID-19. The donor label of this sample is uncertain. The CDR3 coding sequence is TGTGCCAGCTCACCACCGGCCACGACCGGGGAGCTGTTTTTT. This sequence encodes CASSPPATTGELFF.